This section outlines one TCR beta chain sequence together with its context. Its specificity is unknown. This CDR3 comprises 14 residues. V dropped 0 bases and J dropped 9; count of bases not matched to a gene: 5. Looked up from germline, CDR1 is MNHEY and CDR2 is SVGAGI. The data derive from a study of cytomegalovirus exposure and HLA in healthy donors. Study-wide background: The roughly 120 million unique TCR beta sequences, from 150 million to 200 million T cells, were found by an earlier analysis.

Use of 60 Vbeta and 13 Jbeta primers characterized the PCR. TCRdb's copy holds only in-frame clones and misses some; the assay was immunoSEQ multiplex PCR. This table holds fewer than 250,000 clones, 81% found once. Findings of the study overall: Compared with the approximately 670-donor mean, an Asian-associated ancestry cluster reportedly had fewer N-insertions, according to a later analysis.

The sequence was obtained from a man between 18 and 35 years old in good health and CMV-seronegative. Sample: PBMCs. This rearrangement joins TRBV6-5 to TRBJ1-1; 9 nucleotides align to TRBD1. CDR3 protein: CASSYSGTGFQAFF. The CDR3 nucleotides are TGTGCCAGCAGTTACTCGGGGACAGGGTTTCAAGCTTTCTTT.